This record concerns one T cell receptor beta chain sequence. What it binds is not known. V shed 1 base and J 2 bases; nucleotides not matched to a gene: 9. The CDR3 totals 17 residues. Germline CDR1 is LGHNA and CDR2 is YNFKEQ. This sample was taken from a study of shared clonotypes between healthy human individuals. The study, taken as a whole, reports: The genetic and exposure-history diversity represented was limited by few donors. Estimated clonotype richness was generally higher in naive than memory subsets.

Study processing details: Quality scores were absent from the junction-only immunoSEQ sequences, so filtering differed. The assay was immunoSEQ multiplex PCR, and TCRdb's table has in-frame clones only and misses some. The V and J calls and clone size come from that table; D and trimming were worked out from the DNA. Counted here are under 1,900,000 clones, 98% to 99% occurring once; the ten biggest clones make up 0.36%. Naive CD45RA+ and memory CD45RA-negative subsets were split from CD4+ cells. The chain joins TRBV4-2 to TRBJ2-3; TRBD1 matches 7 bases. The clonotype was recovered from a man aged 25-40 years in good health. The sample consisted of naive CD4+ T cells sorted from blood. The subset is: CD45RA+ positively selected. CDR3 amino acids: CASSQVMSGQPTDTQYF. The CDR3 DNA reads TGTGCCAGCAGCCAAGTTATGTCGGGACAGCCCACAGATACGCAGTATTTT.